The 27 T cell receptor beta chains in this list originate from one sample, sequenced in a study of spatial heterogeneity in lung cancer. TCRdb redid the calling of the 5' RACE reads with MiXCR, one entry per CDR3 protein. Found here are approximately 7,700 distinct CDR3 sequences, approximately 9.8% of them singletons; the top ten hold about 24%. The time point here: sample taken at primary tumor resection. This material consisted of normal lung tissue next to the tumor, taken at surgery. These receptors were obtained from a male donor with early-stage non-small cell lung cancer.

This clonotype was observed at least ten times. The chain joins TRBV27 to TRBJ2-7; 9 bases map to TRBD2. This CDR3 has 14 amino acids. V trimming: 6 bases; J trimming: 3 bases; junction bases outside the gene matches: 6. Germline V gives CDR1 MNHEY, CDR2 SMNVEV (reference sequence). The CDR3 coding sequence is TGTGCCAGCAGGATCCTAGCGGGGAACTACGAGCAGTACTTC. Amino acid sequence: CASRILAGNYEQYF.

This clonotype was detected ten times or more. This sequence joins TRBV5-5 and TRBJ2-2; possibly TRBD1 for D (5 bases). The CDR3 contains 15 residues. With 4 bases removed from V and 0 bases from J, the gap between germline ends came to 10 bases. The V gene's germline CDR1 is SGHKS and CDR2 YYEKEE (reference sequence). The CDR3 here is CASSRDSANTGELFF. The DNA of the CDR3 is TGTGCCAGCAGCCGAGACAGCGCGAACACCGGGGAGCTGTTTTTT.

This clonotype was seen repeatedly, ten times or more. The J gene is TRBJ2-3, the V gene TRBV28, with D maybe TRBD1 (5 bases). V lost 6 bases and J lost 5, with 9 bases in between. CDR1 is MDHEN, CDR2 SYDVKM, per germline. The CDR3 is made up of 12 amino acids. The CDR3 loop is CASSPRGDTQYF. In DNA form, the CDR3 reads TGTGCCAGCAGCCCTAGGGGAGATACGCAGTATTTT.

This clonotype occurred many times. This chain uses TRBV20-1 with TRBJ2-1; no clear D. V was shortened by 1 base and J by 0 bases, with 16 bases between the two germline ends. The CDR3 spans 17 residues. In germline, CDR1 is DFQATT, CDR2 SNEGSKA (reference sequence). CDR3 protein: CSARAPTALSSYNEQFF. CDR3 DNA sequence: TGCAGTGCTAGAGCCCCCACTGCTCTGAGCTCCTACAATGAGCAGTTCTTC.

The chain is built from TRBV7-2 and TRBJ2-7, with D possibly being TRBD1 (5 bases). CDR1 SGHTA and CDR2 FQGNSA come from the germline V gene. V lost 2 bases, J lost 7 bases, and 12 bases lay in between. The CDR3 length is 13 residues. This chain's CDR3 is CASSLTGHGEQYF. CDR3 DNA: TGTGCCAGCAGCTTAACAGGACATGGTGAGCAGTACTTC.

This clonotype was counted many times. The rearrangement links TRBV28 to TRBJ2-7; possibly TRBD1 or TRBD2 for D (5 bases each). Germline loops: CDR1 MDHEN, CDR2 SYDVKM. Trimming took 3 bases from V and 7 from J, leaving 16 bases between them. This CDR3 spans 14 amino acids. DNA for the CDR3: TGTGCCAGCAGTTTCCCGGGACCTGGCTCAGAGCAGTACTTC. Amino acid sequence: CASSFPGPGSEQYF.

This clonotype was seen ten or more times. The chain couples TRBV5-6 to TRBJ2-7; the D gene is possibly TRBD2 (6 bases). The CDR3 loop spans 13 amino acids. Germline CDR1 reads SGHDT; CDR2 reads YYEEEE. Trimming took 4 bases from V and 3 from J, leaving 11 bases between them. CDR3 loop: CASSKPGLYEQYF. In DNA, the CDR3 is TGTGCCAGCAGCAAACCGGGACTCTACGAGCAGTACTTC.

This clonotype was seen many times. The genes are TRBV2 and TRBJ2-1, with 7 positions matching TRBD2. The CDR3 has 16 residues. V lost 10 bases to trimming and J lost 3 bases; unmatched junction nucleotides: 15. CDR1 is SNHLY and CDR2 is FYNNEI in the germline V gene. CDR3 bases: TGTGCCACCACCTCGGCAGCTAGCGGCCTCTACAATGAGCAGTTCTTC. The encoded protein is CATTSAASGLYNEQFF.

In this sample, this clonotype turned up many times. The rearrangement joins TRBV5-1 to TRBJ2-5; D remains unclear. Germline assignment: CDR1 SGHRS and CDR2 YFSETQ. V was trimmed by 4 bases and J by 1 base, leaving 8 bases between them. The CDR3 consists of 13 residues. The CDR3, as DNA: TGCGCCAGCAGCACGGCGGTCCAAGAGACCCAGTACTTC. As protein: CASSTAVQETQYF. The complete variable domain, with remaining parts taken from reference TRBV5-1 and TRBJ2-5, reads KAGVTQTPRYLIKTRGQQVTLSCSPISGHRSVSWYQQTPGQGLQFLFEYFSETQRNKGNFPGRFSGRQFSNSRSEMNVSTLELGDSALYLCASSTAVQETQYFGPGTRLLVL.

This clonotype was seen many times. The CDR3 region is CASSQDLGGFDGYTF. CDR3 nucleotide sequence: TGTGCCAGCAGCCAAGATCTAGGGGGCTTTGATGGCTACACCTTC. The chain couples TRBV4-2 to TRBJ1-2; TRBD1 aligns across 7 bases. In germline, CDR1 is LGHNA, CDR2 YNFKEQ. Unmatched junction bases numbered 7, after V lost 0 bases and J lost 6 bases. The CDR3 runs 15 residues.

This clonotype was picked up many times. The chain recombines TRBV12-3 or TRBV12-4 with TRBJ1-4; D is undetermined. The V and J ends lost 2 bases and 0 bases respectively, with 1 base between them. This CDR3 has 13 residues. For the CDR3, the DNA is TGTGCCAGCAGTTTATCAACTAATGAAAAACTGTTTTTT. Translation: CASSLSTNEKLFF.

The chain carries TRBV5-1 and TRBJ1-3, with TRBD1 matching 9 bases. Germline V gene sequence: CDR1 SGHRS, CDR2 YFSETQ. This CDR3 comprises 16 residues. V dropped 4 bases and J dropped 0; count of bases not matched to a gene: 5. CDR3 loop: CASSGGQGPSGNTIYF. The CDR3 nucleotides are TGCGCCAGCAGCGGGGGACAGGGCCCCTCTGGAAACACCATATATTTT.

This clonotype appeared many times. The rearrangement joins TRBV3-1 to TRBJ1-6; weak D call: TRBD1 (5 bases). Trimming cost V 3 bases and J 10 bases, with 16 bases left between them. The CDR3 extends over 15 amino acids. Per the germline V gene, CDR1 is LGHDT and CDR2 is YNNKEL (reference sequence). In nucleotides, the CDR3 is TGTGCCAGCAGCCAGGCCGGGGCAGGAGGATCACCCCTCCACTTT. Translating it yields CASSQAGAGGSPLHF.

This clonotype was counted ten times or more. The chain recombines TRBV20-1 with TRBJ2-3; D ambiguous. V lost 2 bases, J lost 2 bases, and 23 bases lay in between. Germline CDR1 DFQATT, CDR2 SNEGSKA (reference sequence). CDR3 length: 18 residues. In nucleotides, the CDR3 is TGCAGTGCTAGAAAGACCCGACCCGGTCCCCTAACCACAGATACGCAGTATTTT. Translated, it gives CSARKTRPGPLTTDTQYF.

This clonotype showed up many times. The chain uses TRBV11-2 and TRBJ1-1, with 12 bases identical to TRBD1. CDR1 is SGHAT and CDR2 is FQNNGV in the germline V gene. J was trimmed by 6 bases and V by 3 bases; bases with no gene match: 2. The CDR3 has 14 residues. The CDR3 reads CASSFGTGGSEAFF. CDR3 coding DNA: TGTGCCAGCAGCTTCGGGACAGGGGGCTCTGAAGCTTTCTTT.

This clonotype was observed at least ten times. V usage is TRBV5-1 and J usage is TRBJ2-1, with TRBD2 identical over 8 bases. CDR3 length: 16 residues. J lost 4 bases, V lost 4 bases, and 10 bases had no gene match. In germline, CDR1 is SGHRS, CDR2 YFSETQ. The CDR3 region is CASSGLAGTIYNEQFF. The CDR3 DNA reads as TGCGCCAGCAGCGGATTAGCGGGGACCATTTACAATGAGCAGTTCTTC.

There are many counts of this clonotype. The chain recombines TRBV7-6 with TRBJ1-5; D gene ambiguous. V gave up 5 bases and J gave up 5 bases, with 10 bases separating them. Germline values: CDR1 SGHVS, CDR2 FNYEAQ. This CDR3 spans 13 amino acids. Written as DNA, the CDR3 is TGTGCCAGCAGCCCCAGACAAGATCAGCCCCAGCATTTT. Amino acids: CASSPRQDQPQHF.

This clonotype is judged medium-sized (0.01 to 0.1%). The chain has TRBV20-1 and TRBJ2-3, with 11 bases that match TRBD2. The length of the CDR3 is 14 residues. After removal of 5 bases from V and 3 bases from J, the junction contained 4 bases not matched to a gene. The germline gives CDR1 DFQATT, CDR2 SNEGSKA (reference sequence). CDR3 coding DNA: TGCAGTGCTTCAAGACTAGCGGGGACAGATACGCAGTATTTT. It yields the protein CSASRLAGTDTQYF.

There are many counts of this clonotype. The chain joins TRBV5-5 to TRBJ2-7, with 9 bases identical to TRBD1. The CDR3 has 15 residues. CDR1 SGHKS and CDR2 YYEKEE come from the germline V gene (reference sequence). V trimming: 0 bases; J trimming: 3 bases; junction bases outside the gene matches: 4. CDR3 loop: CASSLVGQGYYEQYF. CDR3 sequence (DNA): TGTGCCAGCAGCTTGGTGGGACAGGGCTACTACGAGCAGTACTTC.

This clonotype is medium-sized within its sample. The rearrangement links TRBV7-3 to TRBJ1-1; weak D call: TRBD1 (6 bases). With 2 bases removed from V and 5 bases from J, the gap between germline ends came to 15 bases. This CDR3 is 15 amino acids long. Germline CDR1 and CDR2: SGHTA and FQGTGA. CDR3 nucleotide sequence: TGTGCCAGCAGCTTAGATGCGGGGGCAGCGACTGAAGCTTTCTTT. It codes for CASSLDAGAATEAFF.

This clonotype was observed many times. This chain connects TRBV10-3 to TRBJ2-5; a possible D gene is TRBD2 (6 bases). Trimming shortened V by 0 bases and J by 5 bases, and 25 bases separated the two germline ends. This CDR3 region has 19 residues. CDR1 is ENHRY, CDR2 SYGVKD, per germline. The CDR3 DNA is TGTGCCATCAGTGAGTCGAAGCCACCCTTTAGCGGAGGCAGGGAGACCCAGTACTTC. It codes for CAISESKPPFSGGRETQYF.

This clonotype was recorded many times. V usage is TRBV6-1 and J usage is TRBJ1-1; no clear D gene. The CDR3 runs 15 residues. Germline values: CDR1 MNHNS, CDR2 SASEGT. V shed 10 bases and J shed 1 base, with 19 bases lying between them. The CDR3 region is CATLLWANRNTEAFF. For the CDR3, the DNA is TGTGCCACCCTCCTATGGGCCAACCGGAACACTGAAGCTTTCTTT.

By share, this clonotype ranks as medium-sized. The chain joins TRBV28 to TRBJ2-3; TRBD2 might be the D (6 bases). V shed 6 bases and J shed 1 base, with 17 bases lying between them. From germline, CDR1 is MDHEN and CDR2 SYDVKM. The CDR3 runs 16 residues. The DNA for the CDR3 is TGTGCCAGCAGCACTCCCCAGGGCGGGGGCACAGATACGCAGTATTTT. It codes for CASSTPQGGGTDTQYF.

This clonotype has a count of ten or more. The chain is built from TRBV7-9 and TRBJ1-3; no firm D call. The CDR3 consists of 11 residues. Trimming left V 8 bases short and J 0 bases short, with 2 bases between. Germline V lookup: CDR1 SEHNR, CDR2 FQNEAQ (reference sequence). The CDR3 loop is CASGSGNTIYF. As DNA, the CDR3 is TGTGCCAGCGGCTCTGGAAACACCATATATTTT.

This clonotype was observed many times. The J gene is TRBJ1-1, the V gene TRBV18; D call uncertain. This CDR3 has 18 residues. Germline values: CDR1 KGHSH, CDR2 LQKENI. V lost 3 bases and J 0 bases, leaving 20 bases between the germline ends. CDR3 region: CASSPTTAITFMNTEAFF. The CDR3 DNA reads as TGTGCCAGCTCACCCACAACAGCTATCACATTTATGAACACTGAAGCTTTCTTT.

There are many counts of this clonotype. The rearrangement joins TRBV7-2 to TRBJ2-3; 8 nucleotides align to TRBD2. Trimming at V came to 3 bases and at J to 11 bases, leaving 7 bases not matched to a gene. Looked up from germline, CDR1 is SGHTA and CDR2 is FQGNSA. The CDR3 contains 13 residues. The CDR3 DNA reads TGTGCCAGCAGCTTTAATTCCGGGGGGGAGCAGTATTTT. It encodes CASSFNSGGEQYF.

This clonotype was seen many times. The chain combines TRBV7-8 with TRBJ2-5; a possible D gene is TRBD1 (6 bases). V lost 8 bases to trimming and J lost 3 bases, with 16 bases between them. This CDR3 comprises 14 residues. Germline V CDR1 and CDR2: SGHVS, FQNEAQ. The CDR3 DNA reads TGTGCCAGCGCGACAGGAATGATGAAAGAGACCCAGTACTTC. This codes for CASATGMMKETQYF.